The 15 T cell receptor beta chains given below trace back to one sample, sequenced in a study of regulatory T cells in long-lasting Graves disease. Time point denoted: persistent/refractory GD, antithyroid drugs over 5 years with positive TRAb. PBMCs provided the RNA from which the TCR library was made. The TCR beta library used iRepertoire HTBI primers with Arm-PCR amplification of CDR3. One entry per CDR3 protein, called by TCRdb with MiXCR from the multiplex PCR reads. The sample contains about 470,000 distinct CDR3 sequences, roughly 20% of which appear only once. Sequencing was performed on peripheral blood mononuclear cells (PBMCs), taken when the disease was refractory, from a patient treated with antithyroid drugs. The origin of the receptors is a female donor with Graves disease.

Ten or more counts support this clonotype. The chain uses TRBV27 and TRBJ2-1; D is undetermined. This CDR3 contains 14 residues. Trimming cost V 4 bases and J 10 bases, with 17 bases left between them. Germline CDR1 reads MNHEY; CDR2 reads SMNVEV (reference sequence). CDR3 loop: CASSSLTEPGEQFF. CDR3 DNA sequence: TGTGCCAGCAGTTCCCTGACCGAGCCCGGAGAGCAGTTCTTC.

In this sample, this clonotype turned up many times. This chain uses TRBV7-2 with TRBJ2-1; 9 positions match TRBD2. Germline V gene sequence: CDR1 SGHTA, CDR2 FQGNSA. With V trimmed by 1 base and J by 15 bases, 19 bases remained unmatched. This CDR3 comprises 17 residues. In DNA form, the CDR3 reads TGTGCCAGCAGCTTAGGTCGGTCTCTAGCGGGAACAATTGGTCCGTTCTTC. Encoded protein: CASSLGRSLAGTIGPFF.

This clonotype has a handful of counts. The chain uses TRBV9 and TRBJ2-7; perhaps TRBD1 as D (6 bases). Germline CDR1 SGDLS, CDR2 YYNGEE. The ends were cut back, 0 bases at V and 4 bases at J, with 11 bases in the middle. The length of the CDR3 is 14 residues. The CDR3 sequence is CASSVEQGGYEQYF. The CDR3 nucleotides read TGTGCCAGCAGCGTAGAACAGGGTGGGTACGAGCAGTACTTC.

This clonotype occurred a few times. V usage is TRBV6-2 or TRBV6-3 and J usage is TRBJ2-6, with 14 bases that match TRBD2. The germline V gene encodes CDR1 MNHEY and CDR2 SVGEGT. Trimming cost V 6 bases and J 4 bases; bases outside gene matches: 20. This CDR3 has 22 residues. The CDR3 DNA follows: TGTGCCAGCAGCTCAACGCGACTAGCGGGAGGGCTCAGCCTGTCCGGGGCCAACGTCCTGACTTTC. Amino acid sequence: CASSSTRLAGGLSLSGANVLTF.

This clonotype was counted only a few times. The chain recombines TRBV27 with TRBJ2-2; TRBD2 aligns across 10 bases. The trim removed 4 bases at V and 7 bases at J, leaving 9 bases unmatched. This CDR3 has 16 amino acids. Per germline, CDR1 MNHEY and CDR2 SMNVEV (reference sequence). The CDR3 nucleotides read TGTGCCAGCAGTTCGGCTCTAGCGGGAGCTAGCGGGGAGCTGTTTTTT. This gives the protein CASSSALAGASGELFF.

The sample holds many counts of this clonotype. The V gene is TRBV28, the J gene TRBJ1-2; D uncertain. The CDR3 extends over 11 amino acids. V lost 5 bases and J lost 8, with 9 bases in between. From germline, CDR1 is MDHEN and CDR2 SYDVKM. CDR3 residues: CASSTPGGYTF. The CDR3 DNA reads TGTGCCAGCAGTACACCGGGGGGCTACACCTTC.

V usage is TRBV29-1 and J usage is TRBJ1-2; D remains ambiguous. There are 15 residues in the CDR3. The germline V gene has CDR1 SQVTM and CDR2 ANQGSEA. V gave up 2 bases and J gave up 6 bases, with 19 bases separating them. CDR3 in amino acids: CSVESLDAQKDGYTF. The CDR3 DNA is TGCAGCGTTGAAAGTTTGGACGCTCAAAAAGATGGCTACACCTTC.

This clonotype was found a few times. The V and J genes are TRBV28 and TRBJ2-7, with 7 positions matching TRBD2. J gave up 3 bases and V 6 bases, and 8 bases lay outside the gene matches. The CDR3 contains 14 residues. Germline V gene data show CDR1 as MDHEN and CDR2 as SYDVKM. The chain's CDR3 is CASSPTGGGYEQYF. The CDR3 DNA sequence: TGTGCCAGCAGCCCCACGGGGGGTGGCTACGAGCAGTACTTC.

This clonotype has ten or more counts. The rearrangement links TRBV28 to TRBJ2-2; 11 nucleotides line up with TRBD1. Trimming at V came to 2 bases and at J to 8 bases, leaving 7 bases not matched to a gene. This CDR3 has 16 residues. CDR1 is MDHEN and CDR2 is SYDVKM in the germline V gene. CDR3 in amino acids: CASSLPGQGAQGELFF. DNA for the CDR3: TGTGCCAGCAGTTTACCCGGACAGGGGGCGCAGGGGGAGCTGTTTTTT.

This clonotype was counted ten times or more. This chain's CDR3 is CASSPPHRRGRGETQYF. The CDR3 DNA is TGTGCCAGCAGCCCACCCCACCGTCGGGGGCGCGGGGAGACCCAGTACTTC. The V call is TRBV7-6, the J call TRBJ2-5, with D perhaps assigned TRBD1 or TRBD2 (6 bases each). The germline CDR1 and CDR2 sequences are SGHVS and FNYEAQ. Trimming shortened V by 5 bases and J by 5 bases, and 24 bases separated the two germline ends. This CDR3 has 17 residues.

The chain couples TRBV7-2 to TRBJ2-5; D unclear. CDR1 is SGHTA, CDR2 FQGNSA, per germline. The CDR3 totals 15 residues. Trimming took off 1 base at V and 1 base at J, with 10 bases between the two ends. As DNA, the CDR3 is TGTGCCAGCAGCTTAGAGACGGTCCCCCAAGAGACCCAGTACTTC. Translation: CASSLETVPQETQYF.

This clonotype was recorded many times. The chain is built from TRBV12-3 or TRBV12-4 and TRBJ2-2; 8 bases agree with TRBD2. V shed 6 bases, J shed 4 bases, and the junction held 7 bases outside the gene matches. The CDR3 is made up of 15 amino acids. DNA of the CDR3: TGTGCCAGCAGCAAACTAGCGGCAGGCACCGGGGAGCTGTTTTTT. This codes for CASSKLAAGTGELFF.

There are many counts of this clonotype. J is TRBJ1-1 and V is TRBV11-2, with no clear D. V was shortened by 6 bases and J by 3 bases, with 8 bases between the two germline ends. The CDR3 consists of 12 residues. Germline loops: CDR1 SGHAT, CDR2 FQNNGV. The DNA of the CDR3 is TGTGCCAGCAGTTTAACTTACACTGAAGCTTTCTTT. Amino acids: CASSLTYTEAFF.

This clonotype was detected ten times or more. Sequence at one end of the junction differs from germline and may be a read error. The chain employs TRBV5-1 and TRBJ2-5; D is possibly TRBD1 (6 bases). The CDR3 is 12 residues long. Germline CDR1 and CDR2: SGHRS and YFSETQ. CDR3 residues: CASSSQGETQYF. DNA of the CDR3: TGTGCCAGCAGTTCACAGGGAGAGACCCAGTACTTC.

This clonotype was recorded at least ten times. V usage is TRBV6-1 and J usage is TRBJ1-2, with D tentatively TRBD1 (6 bases). Trimming shortened V by 7 bases and J by 3 bases, and 24 bases separated the two germline ends. This CDR3 has 17 residues. Germline CDR1 and CDR2: MNHNS and SASEGT. CDR3 DNA sequence: TGTGCCAGCACCGCGACGGGACACGGACCGACCGACTATGGCTACACCTTC. Amino acids: CASTATGHGPTDYGYTF.